What follows are 8 T cell receptor beta chains derived from one specimen sequenced in a study of T cells in lung cancer brain metastases. The table came from immunoSEQ multiplex PCR; TCRdb's copy has only in-frame clones and leaves some out. The sample holds more than 2,500 clones, approximately 85% seen once. Material: tumor tissue from the primary lung tumor. These receptors all come from a woman aged 60-75 years with non-small cell lung cancer.

V gene TRBV19 combines with J gene TRBJ1-5; 7 bases line up with TRBD1. V dropped 6 bases and J dropped 1; count of bases not matched to a gene: 3. This CDR3 is 14 amino acids long. Germline lookup yields CDR1 LNHDA and CDR2 SQIVND (reference sequence). The CDR3 nucleotides are TGTGCCAGTAGATCGACAGGGAGCAATCAGCCCCAGCATTTT. Encoded protein: CASRSTGSNQPQHF.

CDR3 DNA: TGCGCCAGCAGCTTGGGACTAGCGGGGGGGCTTTCGGATACGCAGTATTTT. Amino acids: CASSLGLAGGLSDTQYF. V is TRBV5-1 and J is TRBJ2-3, with 14 bases fitting TRBD2. Trimming cost V 0 bases and J 6 bases; bases outside gene matches: 6. In germline, CDR1 is SGHRS, CDR2 YFSETQ. This CDR3 has 17 residues.

The CDR3 nucleotides are TGTGCCAGCAGCCAAGATCTCAGGGGAAGCAATCAGCCCCAGCATTTT. Translating it yields CASSQDLRGSNQPQHF. The chain couples TRBV4-2 to TRBJ1-5; a possible D gene is TRBD1 (6 bases). The CDR3 sequence is 16 residues long. V gave up 0 bases and J gave up 1 base, with 10 bases separating them. Germline-derived CDR1 and CDR2 are LGHNA and YNFKEQ.

The V call is TRBV18, the J call TRBJ2-5, with TRBD2 matching 7 bases. The CDR3 is 13 residues long. V gave up 8 bases and J gave up 3 bases; unmatched junction bases: 6. Germline CDR1 KGHSH, CDR2 LQKENI. The CDR3 DNA is TGTGCCAGCGGGGACTACCCCAAAGAGACCCAGTACTTC. Amino acids: CASGDYPKETQYF.

This clone was seen only once. The V gene is TRBV5-4, the J gene TRBJ1-2, with D maybe TRBD1 (5 bases). This CDR3 region has 14 residues. V lost 2 bases and J 4 bases, leaving 12 bases between the germline ends. The germline V gene encodes CDR1 SGHNT and CDR2 YYREEE (reference sequence). In DNA form, the CDR3 reads TGTGCCAGCAGCTTAGGGGACTCTCCCTATGGCTACACCTTC. Residues: CASSLGDSPYGYTF.

This sequence joins TRBV7-3 and TRBJ1-1; a possible D gene is TRBD1 (5 bases). Germline loops: CDR1 SGHTA, CDR2 FQGTGA. The CDR3 has 15 amino acids. V was shortened by 1 base and J by 2 bases, with 11 bases between the two germline ends. CDR3 sequence: CASSLNPGSNTEAFF. In nucleotides, the CDR3 is TGTGCCAGCAGCTTAAATCCAGGGAGTAACACTGAAGCTTTCTTT.

The rearrangement uses TRBV2 and TRBJ2-2, with 9 bases matching TRBD2. The CDR3 sequence is 15 residues long. Germline CDR1 SNHLY, CDR2 FYNNEI. Trimming took 8 bases from V and 3 from J; bases not matched to a gene: 7. CDR3 residues: CASGGLAGYTGELFF. The DNA for the CDR3 is TGTGCCAGCGGAGGGCTAGCGGGATACACCGGGGAGCTGTTTTTT. The entire variable domain, with the rest obtained from reference TRBV2 and TRBJ2-2, is as follows: EPEVTQTPSHQVTQMGQEVILRCVPISNHLYFYWYRQILGQKVEFLVSFYNNEISEKSEIFDDQFSVERPDGSNFTLKIRSTKLEDSAMYFCASGGLAGYTGELFFGEGSRLTVL.

V gene TRBV30 combines with J gene TRBJ1-1, with a tentative D call TRBD1 (6 bases). Deletions cut 1 base from V and 4 bases from J, with 13 bases between. Germline CDR1 reads GTSNPN; CDR2 reads SVGIG (reference sequence). This CDR3 comprises 14 residues. CDR3 nucleotides: TGTGCCTGGAGTGGGCGGGGGGCTATCACTGAAGCTTTCTTT. It codes for CAWSGRGAITEAFF.